The clone carrying this T cell receptor (beta chain) was recorded many times. Antigen specificity is unknown. From germline, CDR1 is SGHNT and CDR2 YENEEA. Between the trimmed V and J ends, which lost 2 bases and 4 bases, there was a span of 18 bases. The CDR3 loop spans 17 amino acids. These data come from a study of cytomegalovirus exposure and HLA in healthy donors. General observations from the study: TRBV6-2, TRBV6-3 and some other V segments were excluded as indistinguishable.

Regarding donors, all were healthy bone marrow donors. PCR employed 60 Vbeta and 13 Jbeta primers. Sequenced by immunoSEQ multiplex PCR; TCRdb stores in-frame clones only, minus some. The profile shows about 180,000 clones, approximately 80% of them singletons. The sample consisted of PBMCs. J is TRBJ1-5 and V is TRBV11-3, with D maybe TRBD1 (6 bases). This sequence originates from a woman aged 30 to 39 in good health and CMV-seronegative. The CDR3 DNA reads as TGTGCCAGCAGCTTATACAGGGAGATCTTGGGGAATCAGCCCCAGCATTTT. Translating gives CASSLYREILGNQPQHF.